This entry is about one T cell receptor beta chain. Its antigen is not identified. These data originate in a study of cytomegalovirus exposure and HLA in healthy donors. Study as a whole: Approximately 190 million T cells yielded 90 million to 130 million unique TCR beta sequences in earlier analysis. Drawn from HLA-typed donors, 83 million or so unique TCRs were held in an early data release. The study, taken as a whole, reports: Later analysis showed most CMV-associated TCR beta chains appearing HLA-restricted.

Trimming took 4 bases from V and 2 from J; bases not matched to a gene: 6. The CDR3 loop spans 15 amino acids. Germline CDR1 reads PRHDT; CDR2 reads FYEKMQ (reference sequence). In nominal health when sampled, donors likely had unrecorded immune exposures nonetheless. Both 60 Vbeta primers and 13 Jbeta primers went into the PCR. The repertoire was sequenced with immunoSEQ multiplex PCR; TCRdb's copy has only in-frame clones and lacks some. Here the sample spans 180,000 or so clones, about 83% being singletons. Sequencing input: PBMCs. This TCR was recovered from a female donor in good health and CMV-seronegative. The J gene is TRBJ2-7, the V gene TRBV13; 9 nucleotides line up with TRBD2. In DNA, the CDR3 is TGTGCCAGCAGCTCCCGGGTAGCGGGGGCCTACGAGCAGTACTTC. This translates into CASSSRVAGAYEQYF.